This TCR beta chain appears in the sequencing data of a study of blood T cell repertoires in COVID-19. This clone was observed a single time. Data came from immunoSEQ multiplex PCR; TCRdb stores just in-frame clones and leaves some out. The sample includes 95,000 to 150,000 clones, roughly 88% seen only once; the top ten take 0.75% to 0.9%. CDR1 is LNHDA, CDR2 SQIVND, per germline (reference sequence). The CDR3 is 15 residues long. Trimming took 7 bases from V and 6 from J, leaving 22 bases between them. Sequenced: peripheral blood. The receptor's source is a woman aged 45 to 65 with active or convalescent COVID-19. V and J are TRBV19 and TRBJ2-7; D might be TRBD2 (6 bases). CDR3 in amino acids: CASNLGGTPGGEQYF. Here the CDR3 DNA reads TGTGCCAGTAACCTGGGTGGGACTCCCGGTGGCGAGCAGTACTTC.